This T cell receptor (beta chain) stems from a study of control samples from healthy donors and cancer patients. With 6 bases removed from V and 11 bases from J, the gap between germline ends came to 23 bases. The CDR3 is 15 residues long. Germline loops: CDR1 MNHEY, CDR2 SVGAGI. This table comes from immunoSEQ multiplex PCR, and its TCRdb copy is limited to in-frame clones, with some not included. The sample has tens of thousands of clones, less than 80% seen once. This rearrangement joins TRBV6-5 to TRBJ1-5, with D uncertain. The sample was PBMCs. The TCR sequence derives from a man in his sixties with head and neck cancer. As DNA, the CDR3 is TGTGCCAGCAGCAGCCCAACGGACGGACGGCTGGCCCAGCATTTT. This sequence encodes CASSSPTDGRLAQHF.